The 10 T cell receptor beta chains below come from one sample, sequenced in a study of blood T cell repertoires in COVID-19. Libraries were prepared by immunoSEQ multiplex PCR; TCRdb keeps only in-frame clonotypes and omits some of them. The table lists about 240,000 clones, over 80% of them singletons, with around 2% in the top ten. The specimen sequenced was peripheral blood. All receptors derive from a man younger than 45 who had recovered from COVID-19.

This rearrangement joins TRBV5-1 to TRBJ2-5; 13 bases line up with TRBD2. Germline trimming cut 6 bases from V and 5 bases from J; bases unmatched to any gene: 10. The CDR3 runs to 16 residues. The germline CDR1 and CDR2 sequences are SGHRS and YFSETQ. The CDR3 spells CASTPGLAGPEETQYF. For the CDR3, the DNA is TGCGCCAGCACTCCGGGACTAGCGGGACCGGAGGAGACCCAGTACTTC. Full variable domain (remainder filled in from reference TRBV5-1 and TRBJ2-5): KAGVTQTPRYLIKTRGQQVTLSCSPISGHRSVSWYQQTPGQGLQFLFEYFSETQRNKGNFPGRFSGRQFSNSRSEMNVSTLELGDSALYLCASTPGLAGPEETQYFGPGTRLLVL.

The V call is TRBV5-4, the J call TRBJ1-5; D may be TRBD1 (5 bases). The CDR3 sequence is 19 residues long. CDR1 and CDR2 (germline): SGHNT, YYREEE (reference sequence). Trimming removed 4 bases at V and 2 bases at J, with 25 bases between. The CDR3 nucleotides are TGTGCCAGCAGCGCGGGACCCGCGCGCTCCGGGGAGGGCAATCAGCCCCAGCATTTT. Amino acid sequence: CASSAGPARSGEGNQPQHF. The full variable domain, its missing parts supplied by reference TRBV5-4 and TRBJ1-5, is ETGVTQSPTHLIKTRGQQVTLRCSSQSGHNTVSWYQQALGQGPQFIFQYYREEENGRGNFPPRFSGLQFPNYSSELNVNALELDDSALYLCASSAGPARSGEGNQPQHFGDGTRLSIL.

V gene TRBV5-6 combines with J gene TRBJ2-6; D might be TRBD1 (7 bases). Germline V gene lookup returns CDR1 SGHDT and CDR2 YYEEEE. CDR3 length: 18 residues. V shed 3 bases and J shed 4 bases, with 20 bases lying between them. CDR3 DNA sequence: TGTGCCAGCAGCTGGGCGGACAGGCTAGCGCGGGGGGCCAACGTCCTGACTTTC. This sequence encodes CASSWADRLARGANVLTF.

With respect to this clone: At the DNA level, this CDR3 is encoded by other sequences in the same sample as well. The chain carries TRBV28 and TRBJ2-3, with no clear D. This CDR3 region has 12 residues. With 6 bases removed from V and 3 bases from J, the gap between germline ends came to 7 bases. Germline CDR1 reads MDHEN; CDR2 reads SYDVKM. CDR3 in DNA: TGTGCCAGCAGCCTATTAACAGATACGCAGTATTTT. Its translation: CASSLLTDTQYF.

The CDR3 bases are TGCGCCAGCAGCTTGGTGGGGGCTAGCACAGATACGCAGTATTTT. It yields the protein CASSLVGASTDTQYF. The chain links TRBV5-1 to TRBJ2-3, with D perhaps TRBD1 (6 bases). Trimming pared 0 bases from V and 0 bases from J, leaving 8 bases between. The CDR3 loop spans 15 amino acids. Germline values: CDR1 SGHRS, CDR2 YFSETQ.

The V call is TRBV5-4, the J call TRBJ2-3, with D maybe TRBD1 (5 bases). The CDR3 is 13 residues long. The V gene lost 5 bases and the J gene lost 2 bases, with 9 bases spanning the gap. Germline V gives CDR1 SGHNT, CDR2 YYREEE (reference sequence). The CDR3 coding sequence is TGTGCCAGCAGAGGACACACCACAGATACGCAGTATTTT. As protein: CASRGHTTDTQYF.

This clone came up a few times. V is TRBV2 and J is TRBJ1-5; 8 nucleotides agree with TRBD1. Trimming removed 8 bases from V and 4 bases from J; junction bases left unmatched: 7. This CDR3 contains 14 residues. In germline, CDR1 is SNHLY, CDR2 FYNNEI. The CDR3, as DNA: TGTGCCAGCCTCTTAACAGGGGGTAATCAGCCCCAGCATTTT. Its protein is CASLLTGGNQPQHF.

This clone appeared once. The CDR3 bases are TGTGCCAGCAGCGTAGGTACGACGGGTAATGAGCAGTTCTTC. Translated, it gives CASSVGTTGNEQFF. This chain joins TRBV9 and TRBJ2-1, with D unresolved. The germline CDR1 and CDR2 sequences are SGDLS and YYNGEE. The ends were cut back, 0 bases at V and 7 bases at J, with 11 bases in the middle. The CDR3 totals 14 residues.

In this sample, this clone turned up once. The chain links TRBV11-3 to TRBJ2-3, with 14 bases fitting TRBD2. The V gene's germline CDR1 is SGHNT and CDR2 YENEEA. V trimming: 3 bases; J trimming: 2 bases; junction bases outside the gene matches: 7. The CDR3 extends over 18 amino acids. CDR3 in amino acids: CASSLGTSGGYPTDTQYF. CDR3 coding DNA: TGTGCCAGCAGCTTGGGGACTAGCGGGGGTTACCCCACAGATACGCAGTATTTT.

The sample holds a few counts of this clone. The rearrangement uses TRBV19 and TRBJ2-3; tentatively, D is TRBD2 (6 bases). The germline V gene encodes CDR1 LNHDA and CDR2 SQIVND (reference sequence). V lost 8 bases, J lost 0 bases, and 12 bases lay in between. The CDR3 extends over 14 amino acids. In DNA, the CDR3 is TGTGCCAGTGCTGCGGGGACTAGCACAGATACGCAGTATTTT. Protein sequence: CASAAGTSTDTQYF.